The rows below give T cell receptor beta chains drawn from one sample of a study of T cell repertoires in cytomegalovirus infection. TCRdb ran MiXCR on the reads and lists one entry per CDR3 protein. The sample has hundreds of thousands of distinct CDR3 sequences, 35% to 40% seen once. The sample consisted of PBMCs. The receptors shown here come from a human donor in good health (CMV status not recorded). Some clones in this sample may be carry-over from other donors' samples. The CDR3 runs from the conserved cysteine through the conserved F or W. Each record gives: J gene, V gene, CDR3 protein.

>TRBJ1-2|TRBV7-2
CASSQGRTVYGYTF
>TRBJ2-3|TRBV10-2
CASSVLAGVPDTQYF
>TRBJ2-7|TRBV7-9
CASSAEIYEQYF
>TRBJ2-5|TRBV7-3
CASSPSGGKETQYF
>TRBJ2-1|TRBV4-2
CASSPIAEASYNEQFF
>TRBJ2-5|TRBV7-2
CASSLAGRPRETQYF
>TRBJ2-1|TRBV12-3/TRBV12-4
CASSRMRGRDEQFF
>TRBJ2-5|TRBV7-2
CASRGRGPQETQYF
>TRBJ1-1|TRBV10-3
CAINGQGRNTEAFF
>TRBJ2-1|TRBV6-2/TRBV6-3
CASSRPLLNEQFF
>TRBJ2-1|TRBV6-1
CASSEVSGGIRGNEQFF
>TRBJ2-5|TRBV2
CASSEQPPGTQYF
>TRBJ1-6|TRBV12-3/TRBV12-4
CASSFGQYNSPLHF
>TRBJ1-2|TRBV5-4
CASSYGTLSKVSNYGYTF
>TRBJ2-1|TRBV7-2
CASSFLGSSGRRWANEQFF
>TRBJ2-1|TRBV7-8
CASSLTASGVDEQFF
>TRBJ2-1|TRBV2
CASSGAGFTSGGGYNEQFF
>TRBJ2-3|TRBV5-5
CASSQGLHNTDTQYF
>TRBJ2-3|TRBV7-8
CASSSSGTGVTDTQYF
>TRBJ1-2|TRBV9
CASSVSTGFGYTF
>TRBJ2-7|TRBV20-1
CSATRDRKKNEQYF
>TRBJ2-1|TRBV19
CASDPSGGSYNEQFF
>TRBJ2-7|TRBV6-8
CASSYTGLVYEQYF
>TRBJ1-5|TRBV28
CASRPGQMGNQPQHF